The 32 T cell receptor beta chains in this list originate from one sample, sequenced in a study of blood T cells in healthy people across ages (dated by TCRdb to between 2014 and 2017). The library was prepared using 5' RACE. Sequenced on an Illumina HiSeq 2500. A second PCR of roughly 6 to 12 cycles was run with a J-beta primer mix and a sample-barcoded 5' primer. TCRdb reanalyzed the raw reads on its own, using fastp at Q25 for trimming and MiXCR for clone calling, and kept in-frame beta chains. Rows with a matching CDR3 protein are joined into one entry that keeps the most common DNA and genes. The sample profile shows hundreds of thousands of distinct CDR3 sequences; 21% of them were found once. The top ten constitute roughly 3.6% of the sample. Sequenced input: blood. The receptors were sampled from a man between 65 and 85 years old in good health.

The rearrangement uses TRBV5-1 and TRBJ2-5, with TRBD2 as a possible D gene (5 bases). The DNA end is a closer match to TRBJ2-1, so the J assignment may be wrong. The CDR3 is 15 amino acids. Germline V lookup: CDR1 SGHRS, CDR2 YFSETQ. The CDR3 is CASRAEGGPYNEQFF. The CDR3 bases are TGCGCCAGCAGGGCCGAGGGCGGTCCCTACAATGAGCAGTTCTTC.

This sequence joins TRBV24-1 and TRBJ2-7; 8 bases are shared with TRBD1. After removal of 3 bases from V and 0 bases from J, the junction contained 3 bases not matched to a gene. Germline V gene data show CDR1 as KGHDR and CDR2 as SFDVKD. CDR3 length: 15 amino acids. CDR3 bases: TGTGCCACCAGTGATGGGGGACAGGACTCCTACGAGCAGTACTTC. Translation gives CATSDGGQDSYEQYF.

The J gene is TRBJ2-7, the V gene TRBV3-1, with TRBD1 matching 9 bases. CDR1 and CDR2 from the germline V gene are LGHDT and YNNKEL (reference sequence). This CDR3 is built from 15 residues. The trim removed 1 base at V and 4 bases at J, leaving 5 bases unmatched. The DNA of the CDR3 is TGTGCCAGCAGCCAAGGGGGACAGGGAATATACGAGCAGTACTTC. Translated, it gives CASSQGGQGIYEQYF.

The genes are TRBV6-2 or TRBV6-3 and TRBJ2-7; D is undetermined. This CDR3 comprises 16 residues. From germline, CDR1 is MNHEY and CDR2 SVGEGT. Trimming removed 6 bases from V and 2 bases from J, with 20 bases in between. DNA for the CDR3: TGTGCCAGCAGCGAGGCCATCGATCCCTACCCCTACGAGCAGTACTTC. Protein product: CASSEAIDPYPYEQYF.

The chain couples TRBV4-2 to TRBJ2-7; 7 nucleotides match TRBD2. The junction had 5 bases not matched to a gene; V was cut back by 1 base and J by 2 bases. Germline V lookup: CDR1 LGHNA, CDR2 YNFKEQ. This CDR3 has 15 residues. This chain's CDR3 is CASSQAGLLAYEQYF. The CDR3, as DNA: TGTGCCAGCAGCCAAGCGGGACTATTAGCCTACGAGCAGTACTTC.

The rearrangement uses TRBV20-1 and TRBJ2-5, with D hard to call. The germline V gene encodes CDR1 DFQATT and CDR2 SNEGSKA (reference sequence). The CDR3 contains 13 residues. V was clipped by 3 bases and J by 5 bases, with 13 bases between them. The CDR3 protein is CSASGLLWETQYF. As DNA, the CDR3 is TGCAGTGCTAGTGGTCTACTCTGGGAGACCCAGTACTTC.

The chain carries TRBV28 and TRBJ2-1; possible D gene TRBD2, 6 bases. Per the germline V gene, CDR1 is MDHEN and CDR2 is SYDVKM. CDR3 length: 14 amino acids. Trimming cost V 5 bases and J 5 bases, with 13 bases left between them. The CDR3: CASSPPGANNEQFF. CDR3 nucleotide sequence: TGTGCCAGCAGTCCCCCGGGAGCTAACAATGAGCAGTTCTTC.

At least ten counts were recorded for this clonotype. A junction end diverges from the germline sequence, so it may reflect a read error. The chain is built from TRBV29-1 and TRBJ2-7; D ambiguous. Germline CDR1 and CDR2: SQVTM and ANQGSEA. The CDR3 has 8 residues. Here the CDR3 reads CSVEGSFF. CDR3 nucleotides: TGCAGCGTTGAAGGCAGCTTTTTC.

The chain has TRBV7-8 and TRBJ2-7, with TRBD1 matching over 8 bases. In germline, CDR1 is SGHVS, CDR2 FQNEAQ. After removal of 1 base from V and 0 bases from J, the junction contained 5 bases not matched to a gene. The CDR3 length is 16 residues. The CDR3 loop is CASSLVSTGGSYEQYF. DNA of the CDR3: TGTGCCAGCAGCTTAGTATCTACAGGGGGCTCCTACGAGCAGTACTTC.

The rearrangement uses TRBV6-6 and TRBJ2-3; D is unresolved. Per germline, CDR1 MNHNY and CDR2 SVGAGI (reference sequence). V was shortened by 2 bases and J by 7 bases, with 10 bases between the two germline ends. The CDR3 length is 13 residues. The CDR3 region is CASSYGSLNTQYF. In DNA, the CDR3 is TGTGCCAGCAGTTACGGGTCCCTAAATACGCAGTATTTT.

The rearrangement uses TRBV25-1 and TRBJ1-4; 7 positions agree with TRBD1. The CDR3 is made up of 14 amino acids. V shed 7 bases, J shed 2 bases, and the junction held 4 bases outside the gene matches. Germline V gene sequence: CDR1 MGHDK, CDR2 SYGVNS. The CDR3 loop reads CASTTTGTNEKLFF. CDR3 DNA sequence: TGTGCCAGCACCACGACAGGGACTAATGAAAAACTGTTTTTT.

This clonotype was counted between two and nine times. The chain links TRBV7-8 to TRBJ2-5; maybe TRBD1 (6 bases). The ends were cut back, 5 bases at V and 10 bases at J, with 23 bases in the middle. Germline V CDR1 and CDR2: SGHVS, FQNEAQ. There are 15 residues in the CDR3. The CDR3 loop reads CASSTRTDTLGIQYF. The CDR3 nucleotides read TGTGCCAGCAGCACCCGGACAGATACTTTGGGGATCCAGTACTTC.

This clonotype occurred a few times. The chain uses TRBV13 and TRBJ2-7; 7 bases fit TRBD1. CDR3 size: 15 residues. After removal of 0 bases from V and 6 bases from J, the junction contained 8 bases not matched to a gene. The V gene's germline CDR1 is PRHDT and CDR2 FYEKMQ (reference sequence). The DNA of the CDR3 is TGTGCCAGCAGCTTAGGGAACAGGGGCACGGGCGAGCAGTACTTC. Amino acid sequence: CASSLGNRGTGEQYF.

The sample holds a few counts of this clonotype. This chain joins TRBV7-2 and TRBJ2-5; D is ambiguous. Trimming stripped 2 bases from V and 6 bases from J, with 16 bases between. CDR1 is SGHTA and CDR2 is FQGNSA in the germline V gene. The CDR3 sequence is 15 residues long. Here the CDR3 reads CASSLSFTGPQTQYF. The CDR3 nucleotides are TGTGCCAGCAGCTTAAGCTTCACCGGCCCTCAGACCCAGTACTTC. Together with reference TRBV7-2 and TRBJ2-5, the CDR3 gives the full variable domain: GAGVSQSPSNKVTEKGKDVELRCDPISGHTALYWYRQSLGQGLEFLIYFQGNSAPDKSGLPSDRFSAERTGGSVSTLTIQRTQQEDSAVYLCASSLSFTGPQTQYFGPGTRLLVL.

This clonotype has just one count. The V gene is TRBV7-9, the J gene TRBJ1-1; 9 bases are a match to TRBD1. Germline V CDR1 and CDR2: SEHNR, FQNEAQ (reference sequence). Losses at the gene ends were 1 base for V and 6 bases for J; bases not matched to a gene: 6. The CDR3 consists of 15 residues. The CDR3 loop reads CASSLGGTGQSEAFF. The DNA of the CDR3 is TGTGCCAGCAGCTTAGGTGGGACAGGGCAATCTGAAGCTTTCTTT.

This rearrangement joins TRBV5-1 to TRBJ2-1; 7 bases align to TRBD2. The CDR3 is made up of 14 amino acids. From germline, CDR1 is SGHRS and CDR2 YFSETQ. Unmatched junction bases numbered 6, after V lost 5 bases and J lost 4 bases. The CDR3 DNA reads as TGCGCCAGCAGGGCTAGCGGTACTTACAATGAGCAGTTCTTC. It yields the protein CASRASGTYNEQFF.

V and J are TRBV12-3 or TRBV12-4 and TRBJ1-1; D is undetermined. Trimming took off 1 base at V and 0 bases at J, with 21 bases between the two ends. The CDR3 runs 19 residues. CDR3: CASSLGTRRQARMNTEAFF. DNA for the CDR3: TGTGCCAGCAGTTTAGGCACGCGGCGGCAGGCAAGGATGAACACTGAAGCTTTCTTT.

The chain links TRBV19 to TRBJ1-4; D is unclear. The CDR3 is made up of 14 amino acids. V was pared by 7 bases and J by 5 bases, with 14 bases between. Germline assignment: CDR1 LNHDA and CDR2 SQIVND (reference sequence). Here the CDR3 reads CASKFHQKNEKLFF. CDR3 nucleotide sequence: TGTGCCAGTAAATTTCATCAGAAGAATGAAAAACTGTTTTTT.

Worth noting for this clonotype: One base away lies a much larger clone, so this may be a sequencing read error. The CDR3 loop is CATSPRGNQPQHF. The DNA of the CDR3 is TGTGCCACCAGTCCCCGGGGAAATCAGCCCCAGCATTTT. V usage is TRBV12-3 or TRBV12-4 and J usage is TRBJ1-5; D not resolved. The CDR3 is 13 residues long.

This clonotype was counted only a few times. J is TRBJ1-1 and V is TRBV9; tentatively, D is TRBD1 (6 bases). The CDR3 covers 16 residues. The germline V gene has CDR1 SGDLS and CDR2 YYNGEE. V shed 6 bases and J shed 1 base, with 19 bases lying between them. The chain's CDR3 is CASTPGHNQPNTEAFF. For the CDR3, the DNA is TGTGCCAGCACCCCGGGACATAATCAGCCGAACACTGAAGCTTTCTTT.

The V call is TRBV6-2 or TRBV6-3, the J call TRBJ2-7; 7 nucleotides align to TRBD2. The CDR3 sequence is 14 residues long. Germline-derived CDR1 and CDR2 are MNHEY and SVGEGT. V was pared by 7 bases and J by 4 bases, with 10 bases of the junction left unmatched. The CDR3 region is CASTRPGGAYEQYF. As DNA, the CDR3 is TGTGCCAGCACACGGCCGGGAGGTGCTTACGAGCAGTACTTC.

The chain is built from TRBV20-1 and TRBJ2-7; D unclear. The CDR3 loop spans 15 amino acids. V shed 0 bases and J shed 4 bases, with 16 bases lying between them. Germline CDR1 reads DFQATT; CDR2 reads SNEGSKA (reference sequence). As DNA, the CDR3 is TGCAGTGCTAGAGATCGAGTCAGTGGGGTGTACGAGCAGTACTTC. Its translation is CSARDRVSGVYEQYF.

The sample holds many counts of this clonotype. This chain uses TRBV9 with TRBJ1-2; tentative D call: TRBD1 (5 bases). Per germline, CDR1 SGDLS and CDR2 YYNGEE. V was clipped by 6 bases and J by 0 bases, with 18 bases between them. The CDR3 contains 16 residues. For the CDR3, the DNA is TGTGCCAGCAACGCCCCCGAGGGGAATACTAACTATGGCTACACCTTC. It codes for CASNAPEGNTNYGYTF.

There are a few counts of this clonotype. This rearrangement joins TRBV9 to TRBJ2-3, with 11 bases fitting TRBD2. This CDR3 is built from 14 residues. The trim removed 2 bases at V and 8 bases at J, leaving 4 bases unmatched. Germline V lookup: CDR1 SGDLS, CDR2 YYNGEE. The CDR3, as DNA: TGTGCCAGCAGCGTGCTAGCGGGAGGCAGTACGCAGTATTTT. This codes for CASSVLAGGSTQYF.

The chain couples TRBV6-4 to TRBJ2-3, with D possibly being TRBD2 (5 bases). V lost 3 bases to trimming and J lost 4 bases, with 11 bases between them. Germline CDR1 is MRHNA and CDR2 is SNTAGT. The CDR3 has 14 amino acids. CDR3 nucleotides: TGTGCCAGCAGTGAACGAGGGTTATCAGATACGCAGTATTTT. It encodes CASSERGLSDTQYF.

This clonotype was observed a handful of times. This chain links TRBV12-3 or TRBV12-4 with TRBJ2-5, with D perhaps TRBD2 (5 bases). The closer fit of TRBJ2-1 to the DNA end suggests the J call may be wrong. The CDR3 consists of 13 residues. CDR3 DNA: TGTGCCAGCAGTCGACACACTGGGAGTGAGCAGTTCTTC. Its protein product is CASSRHTGSEQFF.

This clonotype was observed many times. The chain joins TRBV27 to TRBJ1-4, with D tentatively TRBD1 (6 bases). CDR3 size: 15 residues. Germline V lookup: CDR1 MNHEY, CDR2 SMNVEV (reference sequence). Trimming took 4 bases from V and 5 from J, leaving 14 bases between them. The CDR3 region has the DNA TGTGCCAGCAGTTCCGCAGGGGACCCAAATGAAAAACTGTTTTTT. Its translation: CASSSAGDPNEKLFF.

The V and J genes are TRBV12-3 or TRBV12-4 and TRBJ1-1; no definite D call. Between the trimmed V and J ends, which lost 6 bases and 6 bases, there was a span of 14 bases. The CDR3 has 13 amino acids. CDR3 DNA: TGTGCCAGCAGCCTAGGGTTATGGGCTGAAGCTTTCTTT. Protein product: CASSLGLWAEAFF.

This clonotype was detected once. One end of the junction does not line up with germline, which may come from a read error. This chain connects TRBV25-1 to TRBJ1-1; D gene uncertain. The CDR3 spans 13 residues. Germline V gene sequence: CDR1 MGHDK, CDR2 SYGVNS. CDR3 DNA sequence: TGTGACAGCAGTGAAAGCCGGAACACTGAGGCTTTCTTT. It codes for CDSSESRNTEAFF. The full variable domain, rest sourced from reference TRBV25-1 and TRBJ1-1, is EADIYQTPRYLVIGTGKKITLECSQTMGHDKMYWYQQDPGMELHLIHYSYGVNSTEKGDLSSESTVSRIRTEHFPLTLESARPSHTSQYLCDSSESRNTEAFFGQGTRLTVV.

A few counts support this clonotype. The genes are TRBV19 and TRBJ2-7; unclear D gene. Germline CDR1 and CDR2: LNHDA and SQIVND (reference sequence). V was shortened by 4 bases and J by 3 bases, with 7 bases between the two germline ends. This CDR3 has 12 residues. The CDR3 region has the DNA TGTGCCAGTAGTAGGGCCATCTACGAGCAGTACTTC. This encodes CASSRAIYEQYF.

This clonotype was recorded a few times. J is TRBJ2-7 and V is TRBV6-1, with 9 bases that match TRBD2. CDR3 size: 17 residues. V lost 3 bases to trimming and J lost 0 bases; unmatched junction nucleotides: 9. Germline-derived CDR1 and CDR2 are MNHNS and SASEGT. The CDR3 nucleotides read TGTGCCAGCAGTGAGCGGCTAGCGGGATGGAGCTCCTACGAGCAGTACTTC. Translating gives CASSERLAGWSSYEQYF.

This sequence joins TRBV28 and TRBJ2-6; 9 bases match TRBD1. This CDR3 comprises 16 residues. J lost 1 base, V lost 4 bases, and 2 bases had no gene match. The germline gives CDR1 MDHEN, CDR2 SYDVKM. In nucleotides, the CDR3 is TGTGCCAGCAGTTACGACAGGGGGTCTGGGGCCAACGTCCTGACTTTC. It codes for CASSYDRGSGANVLTF.